This entry concerns a single TCR beta chain. This clone was observed a handful of times. This receptor's antigen is unknown. No base quality information exists; no much larger clone differs at one position. Repertoires were sampled repeatedly over the course of chemoradiotherapy, so clonal expansion could be followed in the tumor microenvironment. The sample originates from a study of chemoradiotherapy in HPV16-positive cancers (dated 2022 in TCRdb). In terms of the full investigation: Candidate HPV-specific T-cell clones and common TCR motifs were defined by functional T-cell assays performed on cells from a couple of HPV16-positive patients. The study asked whether T-cell immunity to the HPV oncoproteins E6 and E7 changes during chemoradiotherapy and whether this immunity affects survival. The candidate HPV-specific TCRs and motifs were subsequently tracked in TCR repertoires obtained from approximately 91 patients with HPV-related cancers.

What the work shows at the level of the full study, not this receptor alone: The functional definition of HPV-specific T cells came from only a couple of HPV16-positive patients, and the survival association was reported for HPV16-positive patients. Expansion of candidate HPV-specific clones and E7-related TCR motifs was observed in the tumor microenvironment during treatment, whereas no such expansion was observed for non-HPV-specific T cells. In HPV16-positive patients, expansion of HPV-responsive T cells during chemoradiotherapy was associated with improved recurrence-free survival.

The library relied on the immunoSEQ multiplex PCR assay. The table comes from immuneACCESS by way of TCRdb, which keeps in-frame sequences with V and J called. Part of the clones is missing from these tables; in studies checked, under half for an unresolved V gene and the rest for unknown reasons. The sample table holds tens of thousands of clones, of which around nine tenths were seen once. The ten most abundant clones make up 22% of the sample. The source of this sequence is a human donor with HPV-associated anogenital cancer. The specimen comprised blood, sampled from a patient who underwent chemoradiotherapy.

The DNA sequence is TGTGCCTGGAGTGTATGGGACCTTAAGGGGGCCGGGGAGCTGTTTTTT. The encoded protein is CAWSVWDLKGAGELFF. The chain is made from TRBV30 and TRBJ2-2, with TRBD1 perhaps the D gene, on 6 matching bases. CDR1 and CDR2 were assigned from the germline V gene (reference sequence) as GTSNPN and SVGIG. The CDR3 goes from the cysteine to the phenylalanine over 16 residues. The DNA shown is the 48-base CDR3, in frame from base 1. Between the V and J ends, shortened by 0 bases and 6 bases respectively, the junction contains 17 bases.